The source of this T cell receptor (beta chain) is a study of breast tumors, draining lymph nodes, adjacent tissues. Study-level results: Tumor T cell lymph node origin was a supported hypothesis, not proven.

TCRdb reprocessed the multiplex PCR reads via MiXCR and lists one record per CDR3 protein. The sample includes under 15,000 distinct CDR3 sequences, 62% of them seen just once. In germline, CDR1 is LGHNA, CDR2 YSLEER. The CDR3 totals 13 residues. About this clonotype itself: What it recognizes is unknown. Germline is not matched at one junction end, which may reflect a read error.

The rearrangement joins TRBV4-3 to TRBJ1-1; perhaps TRBD1 as D (5 bases). The receptor was isolated from a female donor with breast cancer. Some clones in this sample may be carry-over from other donors' samples. The specimen was tumor-adjacent breast tissue. This CDR3 is CACSPNRSTEAFF. In DNA, the CDR3 is TGCGCCTGCAGCCCCAACAGGAGCACTGAAGCTTTCTTT.